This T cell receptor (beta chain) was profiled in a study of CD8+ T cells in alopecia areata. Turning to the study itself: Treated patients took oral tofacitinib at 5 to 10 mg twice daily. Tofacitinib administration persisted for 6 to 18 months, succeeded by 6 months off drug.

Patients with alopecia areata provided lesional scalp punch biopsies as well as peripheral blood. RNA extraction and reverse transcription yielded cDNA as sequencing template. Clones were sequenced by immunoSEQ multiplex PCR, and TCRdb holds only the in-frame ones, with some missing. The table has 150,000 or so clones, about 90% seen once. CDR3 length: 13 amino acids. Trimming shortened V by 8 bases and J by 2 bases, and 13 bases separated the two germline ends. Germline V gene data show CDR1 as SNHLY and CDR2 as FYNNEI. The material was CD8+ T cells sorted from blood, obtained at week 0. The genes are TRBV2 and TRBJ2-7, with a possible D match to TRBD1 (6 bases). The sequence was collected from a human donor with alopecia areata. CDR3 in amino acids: CASVRTATYEQYF. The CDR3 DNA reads TGTGCCAGCGTACGGACAGCCACCTACGAGCAGTACTTC.